A selection of T cell receptor beta chains follows, all from one sample in a study of blood T cells in healthy people across ages. TCRdb re-called the 5' RACE reads with MiXCR, one entry per CDR3 protein. The profile covers 1.5 million to 2 million distinct CDR3 sequences, with 30% to 40% appearing a single time and approximately 22% taken by the ten largest. Sequenced: blood. These receptors originate from a human donor in good health. Both conserved end residues are part of each CDR3. The D gene is left open where the match is weak. Clone sizes are given selectively: once, few, many, or a class where the clone is expanded.

V gene	J gene	clone size	D gene	CDR3 protein	CDR3 DNA
TRBV5-1	TRBJ1-2	-	TRBD1	CASSIRTGGADYGYTF	TGCGCCAGCAGCATCCGGACAGGGGGCGCGGACTATGGCTACACCTTC
TRBV4-3	TRBJ2-7	many	-	CASSPRQGLTYEQYF	TGCGCCAGCAGCCCTCGGCAGGGCCTAACCTACGAGCAGTACTTC
TRBV6-5	TRBJ2-7	-	TRBD1	CASSTGTGNAGDEQYF	TGTGCCAGCAGTACCGGGACAGGGAATGCTGGGGACGAGCAGTACTTC
TRBV9	TRBJ1-4	-	-	CASSATPATNEKLFF	TGTGCCAGCAGCGCAACACCGGCAACTAATGAAAAACTGTTTTTT
TRBV4-1	TRBJ1-1	-	-	CASSQGYPGDTEAFF	TGCGCCAGCAGCCAAGGTTACCCAGGAGACACTGAGGCTTTCTTT
TRBV7-2	TRBJ1-1	-	-	CASSFRKGYTEAFF	TGTGCCAGCAGCTTTCGGAAGGGATACACTGAAGCTTTCTTT
TRBV7-2	TRBJ2-3	few	TRBD1	CASSLGRGVGQGVADTQYF	TGTGCCAGCAGCCTAGGTCGCGGTGTTGGACAGGGGGTAGCAGATACGCAGTATTTT
TRBV6-2/TRBV6-3	TRBJ2-1	-	-	CATGSYNEQFF	TGTGCCACGGGCTCCTACAATGAGCAGTTCTTC
TRBV7-9	TRBJ1-5	-	-	CASSSPRGVTGNQPQHF	TGTGCCAGCAGCTCCCCAAGAGGAGTGACGGGCAATCAGCCCCAGCATTTT
TRBV7-2	TRBJ2-7	-	-	CASSLSRRVDEQYF	TGTGCCAGCAGCTTATCCCGTAGGGTTGACGAGCAGTACTTC
TRBV12-3/TRBV12-4	TRBJ2-7	-	-	CASTPGLEGYEQYF	TGTGCCAGCACTCCGGGCCTTGAGGGCTACGAGCAGTACTTC
TRBV7-2	TRBJ2-4	-	-	CASNQKAGGNEQYF	TGTGCCAGCAACCAAAAGGCAGGGGGGAATGAGCAGTACTTC
TRBV6-5	TRBJ1-4	-	-	CASSYSEPGGSNEKLFF	TGTGCCAGCAGTTACTCCGAACCGGGGGGCTCTAATGAAAAACTGTTTTTT
TRBV24-1	TRBJ1-1	-	-	CATSDLTVEAFF	TGTGCCACCAGTGATCTGACGGTGGAAGCTTTCTTT
TRBV7-3	TRBJ2-3	few	-	CASSFRAGPSTDTQYF	TGTGCCAGCAGCTTTCGAGCGGGCCCTAGCACAGATACGCAGTATTTT
TRBV4-3	TRBJ1-6	-	TRBD1	CASSRILDRGGTYNSPLHF	TGCGCCAGCAGCCGGATATTGGACAGGGGGGGCACCTATAATTCACCCCTCCACTTT
TRBV28	TRBJ1-5	once	-	CASSLGGPSVYQPQHF	TGTGCCAGCAGTTTGGGGGGCCCCAGTGTTTATCAGCCCCAGCATTTT
TRBV9	TRBJ1-2	few	-	CASSVVEDYGYTF	TGTGCCAGCAGCGTAGTGGAAGACTATGGCTACACCTTC
TRBV12-3/TRBV12-4	TRBJ2-1	many	TRBD2	CASSRGGREQFF	TGTGCCAGCAGCCGGGGGGGCAGGGAGCAGTTCTTC
TRBV7-2	TRBJ2-1	once	-	CASSLLVLGYNEQFF	TGTGCCAGCAGCTTATTGGTTTTAGGGTACAATGAGCAGTTCTTC
TRBV12-3/TRBV12-4	TRBJ2-7	-	-	CASSLAYGIGYEQYF	TGTGCCAGCAGTTTAGCTTACGGGATCGGTTACGAGCAGTACTTC
TRBV25-1	TRBJ1-4	few	-	CASSEFSSTNEKLFF	TGTGCCAGCAGTGAATTTTCGTCAACTAATGAAAAACTGTTTTTT